The 27 T cell receptor beta chains listed next were all sequenced from one sample in a study of cytomegalovirus exposure and HLA in healthy donors. PCR involved 60 Vbeta and 13 Jbeta primers. Using immunoSEQ multiplex PCR, the repertoire was profiled, and TCRdb retains in-frame clones only, with some absent. The repertoire consists of around 210,000 clones, with 75% to 85% occurring once and the leading ten covering approximately 0.39%. The sequencing input was PBMCs. These receptors were taken from a male donor in good health and CMV-seropositive.

The rearrangement links TRBV5-1 to TRBJ2-1; 9 nucleotides line up with TRBD1. Per germline, CDR1 SGHRS and CDR2 YFSETQ. CDR3 length: 16 amino acids. J was trimmed by 6 bases and V by 2 bases; bases with no gene match: 9. CDR3 amino acids: CASSLTGTGTVNEQFF. CDR3 bases: TGCGCCAGCAGCTTAACCGGGACAGGGACAGTCAATGAGCAGTTCTTC.

The rearrangement uses TRBV7-9 and TRBJ2-7; tentative D call: TRBD2 (5 bases). Trimming stripped 5 bases from V and 6 bases from J, with 29 bases between. Germline V gives CDR1 SEHNR, CDR2 FQNEAQ (reference sequence). The CDR3 sequence is 18 residues long. The CDR3 region has the DNA TGTGCCAGCAGCCTAGGACGGAGTCGCGGGTCGCGAGATCTCGAGCAGTACTTC. It is translated as CASSLGRSRGSRDLEQYF.

The chain joins TRBV6-5 to TRBJ1-5, with 8 bases lining up with TRBD1. The CDR3 is 14 amino acids. Germline assignment: CDR1 MNHEY and CDR2 SVGAGI. J lost 5 bases, V lost 8 bases, and 8 bases had no gene match. The CDR3 sequence: CASSDRGQDQPQHF. The CDR3 DNA follows: TGTGCCAGCTCCGATAGGGGACAGGATCAGCCCCAGCATTTT.

This clone was picked up a small number of times. V gene TRBV11-2 combines with J gene TRBJ1-4, with unresolved D. Trimming took 8 bases from V and 3 from J, leaving 7 bases between them. The CDR3 loop spans 12 amino acids. In germline, CDR1 is SGHAT, CDR2 FQNNGV. CDR3 sequence (DNA): TGTGCCAGCTCGCGGGCTAATGAAAAACTGTTTTTT. Its protein product is CASSRANEKLFF.

The rearrangement uses TRBV13 and TRBJ2-7; 10 positions agree with TRBD1. This CDR3 spans 14 amino acids. CDR1 and CDR2 (germline): PRHDT, FYEKMQ (reference sequence). After removal of 4 bases from V and 5 bases from J, the junction contained 5 bases not matched to a gene. CDR3 coding DNA: TGTGCCAGCAGCTCGGGACAGGGGTTGGACGAGCAGTACTTC. This sequence encodes CASSSGQGLDEQYF.

V gene TRBV7-2 combines with J gene TRBJ1-1, with 8 bases that match TRBD1. Germline V gene lookup returns CDR1 SGHTA and CDR2 FQGNSA. This CDR3 spans 15 amino acids. V shed 5 bases and J 1 base; nucleotides not matched to a gene: 6. CDR3 nucleotides: TGTGCCAGCAGCCCAGGACAGGGACAGAACACTGAAGCTTTCTTT. It translates to CASSPGQGQNTEAFF.

The gene calls are TRBV5-6 and TRBJ1-1, with no clear D. The CDR3 has 11 residues. With 0 bases removed from V and 10 bases from J, the gap between germline ends came to 7 bases. Germline CDR1 is SGHDT and CDR2 is YYEEEE. The CDR3 region has the DNA TGTGCCAGCAGCTTGGGGCCGGGAGCTTTCTTT. Protein sequence: CASSLGPGAFF.

There are a few counts of this clone. The chain links TRBV5-4 to TRBJ2-3; TRBD2 aligns across 10 bases. Trimming took 1 base from V and 6 from J; bases not matched to a gene: 8. The CDR3 has 16 amino acids. The germline V gene has CDR1 SGHNT and CDR2 YYREEE (reference sequence). The CDR3 nucleotides read TGTGCCAGCAGCTTGACTAGCGGGGCGCGGGGGGATACGCAGTATTTT. It codes for CASSLTSGARGDTQYF.

The J gene is TRBJ2-7, the V gene TRBV5-6; D uncertain. The V end lost 4 bases, the J end lost 3 bases, and 5 bases lay between the germline ends. Germline CDR1 SGHDT, CDR2 YYEEEE. The CDR3 has 11 amino acids. CDR3 amino acids: CASSRDYEQYF. The CDR3 DNA follows: TGTGCCAGCAGCCGCGACTACGAGCAGTACTTC.

The rearrangement links TRBV6-1 to TRBJ2-5; D is unresolved. Trimming took 0 bases from V and 5 from J, leaving 10 bases between them. Germline V lookup: CDR1 MNHNS, CDR2 SASEGT. The CDR3 sequence is 14 residues long. The CDR3 DNA sequence: TGTGCCAGCAGTGAAGCGAGGAATAGGGAGACCCAGTACTTC. Its protein is CASSEARNRETQYF.

The chain combines TRBV13 with TRBJ1-1; tentative D call: TRBD1 (6 bases). Germline V gene lookup returns CDR1 PRHDT and CDR2 FYEKMQ (reference sequence). V was shortened by 7 bases and J by 0 bases, with 12 bases between the two germline ends. This CDR3 has 14 amino acids. This CDR3 reads CASTLGHLNTEAFF. For the CDR3, the DNA is TGTGCCAGCACCCTGGGACACCTGAACACTGAAGCTTTCTTT. The entire variable domain, with the rest obtained from reference TRBV13 and TRBJ1-1, is as follows: AAGVIQSPRHLIKEKRETATLKCYPIPRHDTVYWYQQGPGQDPQFLISFYEKMQSDKGSIPDRFSAQQFSDYHSELNMSSLELGDSALYFCASTLGHLNTEAFFGQGTRLTVV.

V usage is TRBV4-1 and J usage is TRBJ2-7; TRBD1 is a possible D gene (5 bases). Germline V gene sequence: CDR1 MGHRA, CDR2 YSYEKL. Trimming removed 2 bases at V and 0 bases at J, with 8 bases between. The CDR3 contains 14 residues. CDR3 loop: CASSQPDSSYEQYF. Here the CDR3 DNA reads TGCGCCAGCAGCCAACCCGACAGCTCCTACGAGCAGTACTTC.

The chain links TRBV5-1 to TRBJ1-4, with unresolved D. CDR1 is SGHRS and CDR2 is YFSETQ in the germline V gene. V dropped 7 bases and J dropped 5 bases, with 12 bases sitting between them. This CDR3 is 13 amino acids long. CDR3 nucleotide sequence: TGCGCCAGCGCGGCCAGCCTCAATGAAAAACTGTTTTTT. It specifies CASAASLNEKLFF.

The DNA for the CDR3 is TGTGCCAGCAGCCCACAGGGTCCCATCTACGAGCAGTACTTC. Translating it yields CASSPQGPIYEQYF. The gene calls are TRBV9 and TRBJ2-7, with D maybe TRBD1 (6 bases). CDR1 and CDR2 (germline): SGDLS, YYNGEE. The CDR3 runs 14 residues. The germline V and J ends were trimmed by 4 bases and 3 bases, with 14 bases remaining between them.

The chain links TRBV11-2 to TRBJ2-5; 8 bases match TRBD1. The ends lost 3 bases at V and 6 bases at J; junction bases unmatched: 15. Germline CDR1 is SGHAT and CDR2 is FQNNGV. There are 17 residues in the CDR3. The CDR3 DNA sequence: TGTGCCAGCAGCTTCCCGGGAGCAGGGGGCTTTGGAAAGACCCAGTACTTC. This translates into CASSFPGAGGFGKTQYF.

The V gene is TRBV5-8, the J gene TRBJ2-7; 8 nucleotides match TRBD2. The V gene end was trimmed by 9 bases and the J gene end by 4 bases; junction bases not matched to a gene: 9. This CDR3 has 13 residues. CDR1 SGHTS and CDR2 YDEGEE come from the germline V gene. CDR3 amino acids: CATLPGGGYEQYF. The CDR3 nucleotides read TGTGCCACCCTACCCGGGGGGGGGTACGAGCAGTACTTC. Drawing the rest from reference TRBV5-8 and TRBJ2-7, the complete variable domain is EAGVTQSPTHLIKTRGQQATLRCSPISGHTSVYWYQQALGLGLQFLLWYDEGEERNRGNFPPRFSGRQFPNYSSELNVNALELEDSALYLCATLPGGGYEQYFGPGTRLTVT.

CDR3 nucleotide sequence: TGTGCCAGCAGCCGCCTCGGACAGAACACTGAAGCTTTCTTT. It encodes CASSRLGQNTEAFF. V usage is TRBV7-2 and J usage is TRBJ1-1, with D perhaps TRBD1 (5 bases). The CDR3 covers 14 residues. Trimming cost V 5 bases and J 1 base, with 11 bases left between them. Per germline, CDR1 SGHTA and CDR2 FQGNSA.

This clone showed up just a few times. The chain couples TRBV5-4 to TRBJ2-7; D gene unclear. CDR1 is SGHNT, CDR2 YYREEE, per germline (reference sequence). Trimming stripped 1 base from V and 0 bases from J, with 5 bases between. The CDR3 has 13 amino acids. The CDR3 reads CASSLLSSYEQYF. CDR3 nucleotides: TGTGCCAGCAGCTTGCTTAGCTCCTACGAGCAGTACTTC.

The V and J genes are TRBV29-1 and TRBJ2-5, with D perhaps TRBD2 (5 bases). The CDR3 loop spans 11 amino acids. V lost 0 bases, J lost 11 bases, and 10 bases lay in between. The V gene's germline CDR1 is SQVTM and CDR2 ANQGSEA. CDR3 nucleotide sequence: TGCAGCGTTGAAGATCTAAGGGAGCAGTACTTC. It specifies CSVEDLREQYF. Based on the CDR3 plus reference TRBV29-1 and TRBJ2-5, the full variable domain is SAVISQKPSRDICQRGTSLTIQCQVDSQVTMMFWYRQQPGQSLTLIATANQGSEATYESGFVIDKFPISRPNLTFSTLTVSNMSPEDSSIYLCSVEDLREQYFGPGTRLLVL.

This rearrangement joins TRBV9 to TRBJ2-3; D gene unclear. Looked up from germline, CDR1 is SGDLS and CDR2 is YYNGEE. The CDR3 contains 17 residues. The germline V and J ends were trimmed by 4 bases and 0 bases, with 18 bases remaining between them. CDR3 bases: TGTGCCAGCAGCCTTGGAACCAGCAGCAGGAGCACAGATACGCAGTATTTT. Protein product: CASSLGTSSRSTDTQYF.

The genes are TRBV28 and TRBJ1-1; 7 positions agree with TRBD1. Looked up from germline, CDR1 is MDHEN and CDR2 is SYDVKM. V dropped 8 bases and J dropped 4; count of bases not matched to a gene: 10. This CDR3 has 14 residues. The DNA for the CDR3 is TGTGCCAGCGATATCACAGGGGTGAGCACTGAAGCTTTCTTT. This codes for CASDITGVSTEAFF.

The gene calls are TRBV19 and TRBJ1-1; possibly TRBD1 for D (5 bases). The CDR3 spans 17 residues. Trimming removed 5 bases at V and 1 base at J, with 20 bases between. The germline V gene has CDR1 LNHDA and CDR2 SQIVND (reference sequence). CDR3 amino acids: CASSPNTGGTGNTEAFF. CDR3 DNA: TGTGCCAGTAGTCCAAACACGGGGGGAACAGGGAACACTGAAGCTTTCTTT.

This rearrangement joins TRBV30 to TRBJ1-1; D not resolved. Germline-derived CDR1 and CDR2 are GTSNPN and SVGIG (reference sequence). V was trimmed by 0 bases and J by 1 base, leaving 6 bases between them. The CDR3 totals 13 residues. This CDR3 is CAWSVEANTEAFF. In DNA, the CDR3 is TGTGCCTGGAGTGTAGAGGCGAACACTGAAGCTTTCTTT.

The chain links TRBV6-1 to TRBJ1-5, with D unclear. In germline, CDR1 is MNHNS, CDR2 SASEGT. This CDR3 is built from 15 residues. Trimming removed 0 bases from V and 2 bases from J, with 8 bases in between. CDR3 sequence (DNA): TGTGCCAGCAGTGAAGCCGCCCGAGGCAATCAGCCCCAGCATTTT. Protein sequence: CASSEAARGNQPQHF.

The V and J genes are TRBV5-1 and TRBJ2-5, with unresolved D. V gave up 0 bases and J gave up 5 bases, with 11 bases separating them. Germline CDR1 is SGHRS and CDR2 is YFSETQ. The CDR3 is 14 residues long. The CDR3 spells CASSLGGVGETQYF. The CDR3 DNA follows: TGCGCCAGCAGCTTGGGTGGTGTCGGGGAGACCCAGTACTTC.

This clone was counted once. J is TRBJ2-3 and V is TRBV28, with TRBD1 identical over 7 bases. The trim removed 5 bases at V and 1 base at J, leaving 3 bases unmatched. In germline, CDR1 is MDHEN, CDR2 SYDVKM. The CDR3 covers 14 residues. This CDR3 is CASSRDRRTDTQYF. The CDR3, as DNA: TGTGCCAGCAGTCGGGACAGACGCACAGATACGCAGTATTTT.

This rearrangement joins TRBV4-1 to TRBJ2-1, with 11 bases fitting TRBD2. The CDR3 loop spans 18 amino acids. J was trimmed by 7 bases and V by 4 bases; bases with no gene match: 15. Germline V gene data show CDR1 as MGHRA and CDR2 as YSYEKL. CDR3: CASSRTAQTSGTTNEQFF. DNA of the CDR3: TGCGCCAGCAGCCGAACCGCCCAGACTAGCGGGACAACTAATGAGCAGTTCTTC.